The present TCR beta chain was sequenced within a study of shared clonotypes between healthy human individuals. Study-wide background: Donor ages ranged 18 to 49 years: two women, a few men.

The split of CD4+ cells yielded CD45RA+ naive and CD45RA-negative memory subsets. Findings of the study overall: Clonotypes not shared had lower generation probabilities than those common to all four donors. Clonotype sharing among the donors was expected to vary with sequencing depth.

As to this clone: The antigen is unknown.

Germline V lookup: CDR1 MNHNY, CDR2 SVGAGI (reference sequence). Trimming removed 6 bases at V and 7 bases at J, with 15 bases between. The CDR3 extends over 14 amino acids. This table comes from immunoSEQ multiplex PCR, and its TCRdb copy is limited to in-frame clones, with some not included. The data hold about 2.4 million clones, with over 85% observed a single time. The sample consisted of naive CD4+ T cells from PBMCs. Stated subset: CD45RA+ positively selected. The V gene is TRBV6-6, the J gene TRBJ2-2, with D perhaps matching TRBD2 (6 bases). This clonotype originated in a man aged 18 to 35 in good health. Some clones in this sample may be carry-over from other donors' samples. CDR3 coding DNA: TGTGCCAGCAGCCTCCTCCGGGGGAGCGGGGAGCTGTTTTTT. Its protein is CASSLLRGSGELFF.